This is a list of T cell receptor beta chains from one sample in a study of blood T cell repertoires in COVID-19. Generated by immunoSEQ multiplex PCR, the TCRdb table keeps only in-frame clones and is missing some. The table lists some 190,000 clones, about 83% of them singletons, with around 5% in the top ten. The specimen was PBMCs or T cells enriched from blood (not recorded which). These receptors all stem from a man aged 40-55 years with acute COVID-19. Both conserved end residues are part of each CDR3. The order of the fields is clone size, V gene, CDR3 length, D gene, J gene, CDR3 DNA, CDR3 protein. A D gene is named only where the DNA matches it firmly. Some rows mark clone size as missing; the rest say once, few, many or name a class of expanded clone.

size: NA; V: TRBV6-6; length: 13; D: NA; J: TRBJ1-5; DNA: TGTGCCAGCAATATAGGTAGGGGTCAGCCCCAGCATTTT; CDR3: CASNIGRGQPQHF
size: NA; V: TRBV7-9; length: 14; D: NA; J: TRBJ2-5; DNA: TGTGCCAGCAGCGGCGGGTCTAGAGGGGAGACCCAGTACTTC; CDR3: CASSGGSRGETQYF
size: NA; V: TRBV27; length: 14; D: TRBD2; J: TRBJ2-6; DNA: TGTGCCAGCAAAAGCGGGAGAGGGGCCAACGTCCTGACTTTC; CDR3: CASKSGRGANVLTF
size: NA; V: TRBV28; length: 13; D: NA; J: TRBJ1-1; DNA: TGTGCCAGCAGATGGAAGGGGGACACTGAAGCTTTCTTT; CDR3: CASRWKGDTEAFF
size: few; V: TRBV4-1; length: 16; D: NA; J: TRBJ2-1; DNA: TGCGCCAGCAGACCAAGTTCGGGGGTCACCTACAATGAGCAGTTCTTC; CDR3: CASRPSSGVTYNEQFF
size: NA; V: TRBV28; length: 15; D: NA; J: TRBJ2-7; DNA: TGTGCCACAGAGACAGCCACGAAGGGTGGTAGTTGGCAGTACTTC; CDR3: CATETATKGGSWQYF
size: NA; V: TRBV19; length: 12; D: NA; J: TRBJ1-2; DNA: TGTGCCAGTACACAGGGCAACTATGGCTACACCTTC; CDR3: CASTQGNYGYTF
size: NA; V: TRBV30; length: 14; D: TRBD1; J: TRBJ1-1; DNA: TGTGCCTGGAGTTTACAGGGGGCGACCACTGAAGCTTTCTTT; CDR3: CAWSLQGATTEAFF
size: NA; V: TRBV6-2/TRBV6-3; length: 14; D: TRBD1; J: TRBJ1-1; DNA: TGTGCCAGCAGTTATTCAGGGGGCGGCACTGAAGCTTTCTTT; CDR3: CASSYSGGGTEAFF
size: NA; V: TRBV7-9; length: 16; D: NA; J: TRBJ2-3; DNA: TGTGCCAGCAGCTTAGGTGGGGCGCCGGCGGCAGATACGCAGTATTTT; CDR3: CASSLGGAPAADTQYF
size: NA; V: TRBV10-3; length: 16; D: NA; J: TRBJ2-3; DNA: TGTGCCATCCGAGGGCTCCTTAAAGGTAGTGCAGATACGCAGTATTTT; CDR3: CAIRGLLKGSADTQYF
size: NA; V: TRBV6-2/TRBV6-3; length: 12; D: NA; J: TRBJ2-7; DNA: TGTGCCAGCAGTTCGTGGACAGAGGGCCTTACATTC; CDR3: CASSSWTEGLTF
size: NA; V: TRBV10-2; length: 17; D: TRBD2; J: TRBJ2-1; DNA: TGCGCCAGCAGGGCGGGAGCTAGCGGGAGTGGGTACAATGAGCAGTTCTTC; CDR3: CASRAGASGSGYNEQFF
size: NA; V: TRBV7-3; length: 15; D: NA; J: TRBJ2-3; DNA: TGTGCCAGCAGCTTAAACGCGGCAAGGCGGGATACGCAGTATTTT; CDR3: CASSLNAARRDTQYF
size: NA; V: TRBV19; length: 13; D: TRBD1; J: TRBJ1-2; DNA: TGTGCCAGTTCTACAGGGGGCCGCTATGGCTACACCTTC; CDR3: CASSTGGRYGYTF
size: NA; V: TRBV28; length: 16; D: TRBD1; J: TRBJ1-2; DNA: TGTGCCATCTCCGGGACAGGGGGTCACCCCCACTATGGCTACACCTTC; CDR3: CAISGTGGHPHYGYTF
size: NA; V: TRBV3-1/TRBV3-2; length: 16; D: TRBD1; J: TRBJ2-7; DNA: TGTGCCAGCAGCCAAGATCGGGACAGGAGCTCCTACGAGCAGTACTTC; CDR3: CASSQDRDRSSYEQYF
size: few; V: TRBV19; length: 13; D: TRBD1; J: TRBJ1-5; DNA: TGTGCCAGTAGGGGGGACAGGCGGCAGCCCCAGCATTTT; CDR3: CASRGDRRQPQHF
size: NA; V: TRBV27; length: 14; D: NA; J: TRBJ2-5; DNA: TGTGCCAGCAGTTTACACGAGCTCCAAGAGACCCAGTACTTC; CDR3: CASSLHELQETQYF
size: NA; V: TRBV27; length: 16; D: NA; J: TRBJ2-7; DNA: TGTGCCAGCAGTCCCGCGGGACGGGGAAGCTCCTACGAGCAGTACTTC; CDR3: CASSPAGRGSSYEQYF
size: NA; V: TRBV19; length: 15; D: TRBD2; J: TRBJ2-7; DNA: TGTGCCAGTAGCAGACTAGCGGGAGGATTCTACGAGCAGTACTTC; CDR3: CASSRLAGGFYEQYF
size: NA; V: TRBV29-1; length: 14; D: TRBD2; J: TRBJ2-2; DNA: TGCAGCGTTACGCGGGAGAGGAACACCGGGGAGCTGTTTTTT; CDR3: CSVTRERNTGELFF
size: NA; V: TRBV5-4; length: 13; D: NA; J: TRBJ1-1; DNA: TGTGCCAGCAGCTTGGGTTCGACAGCTGAAGCTTTCTTT; CDR3: CASSLGSTAEAFF
size: NA; V: TRBV10-3; length: 13; D: TRBD1; J: TRBJ2-7; DNA: TGTGCCATCAGTGAGCGGACAGGGTACGAGCAGTACTTC; CDR3: CAISERTGYEQYF
size: NA; V: TRBV10-3; length: 16; D: NA; J: TRBJ2-2; DNA: TGTGCCATCAGTGGAGGAGTGGCGGGTTACACCGGGGAGCTGTTTTTT; CDR3: CAISGGVAGYTGELFF
size: NA; V: TRBV5-4; length: 13; D: TRBD1; J: TRBJ1-6; DNA: TGTGCCAGCAGCTTGGCTGGGGACAGGACCCTCCACTTT; CDR3: CASSLAGDRTLHF